This TCR beta chain is from a study of metastatic and nonmetastatic thyroid tumors. Study overall: Thyroid patients, malignant and benign, had repertoires compared across blood and tumor or nodule tissue. Findings of the study overall: Reports indicated that malignant thyroid tumors showed significantly higher TCR beta diversity than benign nodules did, in blood and tumor.

This CDR3 is 18 amino acids long. V gave up 5 bases and J gave up 7 bases; unmatched junction bases: 19. Germline CDR1 reads SGHTA; CDR2 reads FQGTGA. Before thyroid surgery, none of the patients had received any treatment. As handled by the study authors: A classifier for distant metastasis in papillary thyroid cancer was constructed using CDR3 differences observed across clinicopathological groups. TCRdb reanalyzed the PCR reads with MiXCR. The V and J calls come from TCRdb's annotation, not from the publication. The sample contains 25,000 to 30,000 clones, 20% to 25% of which appear only once. This clone was seen at least ten times. Its antigen is not known.

This chain connects TRBV7-3 to TRBJ1-4; 7 nucleotides line up with TRBD1. The material sequenced was blood. This clonotype was sampled from a male donor with papillary thyroid cancer or a benign thyroid nodule (not recorded which). Some clones in this sample may be carry-over from other donors' samples. The CDR3 DNA reads as TGTGCCAGCAGCCTCTCCCTCGACAGGGTCGAATATTGTGAAAAACTGTTTTTT. Its protein is CASSLSLDRVEYCEKLFF.